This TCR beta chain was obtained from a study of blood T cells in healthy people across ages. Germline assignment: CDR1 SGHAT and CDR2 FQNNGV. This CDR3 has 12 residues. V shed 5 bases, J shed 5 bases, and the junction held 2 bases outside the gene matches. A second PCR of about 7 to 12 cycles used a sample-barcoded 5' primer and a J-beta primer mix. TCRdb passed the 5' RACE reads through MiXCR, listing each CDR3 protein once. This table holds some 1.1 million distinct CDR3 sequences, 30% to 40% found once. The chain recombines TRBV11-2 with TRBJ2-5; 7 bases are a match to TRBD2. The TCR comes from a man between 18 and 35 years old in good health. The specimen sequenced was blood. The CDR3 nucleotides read TGTGCCAGCAGCGCCGGGAGGGAGACCCAGTACTTC. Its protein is CASSAGRETQYF.